This paragraph covers one T cell receptor (beta chain) sequence. The specificity of this receptor is unknown. No clone much larger than this one lies a single base away; base qualities are absent. The sample belongs to a study of blood T cells in healthy people across ages (dated by TCRdb to 2014 to 2015). About the full investigation: In model experiments, template switching captured about one uniquely barcoded TCR beta cDNA molecule for every two T cells. Using deep sequencing normalized with unique cDNA molecular identifiers, the study measured how TCR beta repertoire diversity changes with age. The donors were divided into four age groups: young (average around 15 years), middle-aged (under 40), aged (approximately 64) and long-lived (about 84). To avoid experimental bias, donors of different ages were randomly spread across the sequencing lanes. Two additional independent replicas of 1 million unique cDNA reads from the same blood draw were analyzed for two donors (one aged 18 to 29 and one aged 80 or older). The investigation overall reported the following: Observed TCR beta diversity per million T cells fell roughly linearly with age, and a significant reduction was already apparent by age roughly 40. Compared with the aged group, the long-lived group had more naive CD4+ T cells, fewer expanded clones and increased TCR diversity, suggesting age selection. Total diversity estimates from one million sequenced T cells were considered lower bounds and underestimates. A strong correlation was found between observed TCR beta diversity and the percentage of naive T cells measured by flow cytometry. Bulk unsorted PBMC profiling prevented conclusive comparison of naive and antigen-experienced compartments. The CMV infection status of donors was not known, potentially confounding age-related changes in expanded clonotypes.

Including the terminal cysteine and phenylalanine, the CDR3 comprises 14 residues. The retained sequence is limited to the CDR3, 42 bases, with the frame set at the first base. Relative to germline, V is missing 3 bases and J is missing 9 bases, with 7 bases of the junction outside any gene match. The germline V gene (reference sequence) yields DFQATT for CDR1 and SNEGSKA for CDR2. The protocol used for the library was 5' RACE. For sequencing, an Illumina HiSeq 2500 was employed. A second PCR of roughly 6 to 11 cycles was run with a J-beta primer mix and a sample-barcoded 5' primer. Each TCR beta cDNA molecule received a unique molecular identifier from a template-switch 5' adaptor carrying 12 random nucleotides. Each sample yielded at least 2.5 million CDR3-containing paired-end reads. All of the RNA was converted into first-strand cDNA using the Mint cDNA synthesis kit, with a TRBC-specific oligonucleotide serving as the primer. After uracil-DNA glycosylase treatment, a first 18-cycle PCR used universal primers M1SS and BC2_uni_R on all cDNA. The published analysis was carried out like this. Normalization of each sample was performed by random selection of 1 million high-quality reads, each carrying a distinct molecular identifier. Reads with shared molecular identifiers were discarded instead of being binned into consensus sequences. MiTCR, with a Q25 quality threshold and the strictest error-elimination algorithm, was used for CDR3 identification, clonotype clustering and error correction. A nonparametric unseen species model using Euler transformation provided a lower-bound estimate of total TCR beta diversity. TCRdb took the public reads, trimmed them with fastp at Q25, ran MiXCR for clone calling and kept in-frame beta chains. Each CDR3 protein appears once, grouped with its most common genes and DNA. TCRdb's processing, not the study's, gives the V and J calls here. The table for this sample lists roughly 800,000 distinct CDR3 sequences; around 36% of them were counted only once. Approximately 13% of the sample rests with the top ten.

Systemically healthy Caucasian individuals from Russia, some 38 in total and aged about 6 to 100 years, were included as donors. Each donor gave 8 to 10 milliliters of peripheral blood, drawn into EDTA-treated Vacutainer tubes. Ficoll-Paque density-gradient centrifugation was used to isolate PBMCs, with at least 7 million obtained per sample. Trizol reagent was used to extract total RNA from the PBMCs, yielding at least 6 micrograms per sample. For every donor, flow cytometry on a PBMC aliquot measured the percentage of naive CD45RAhigh/CD27high T cells. Sequenced: blood. The TCR originated in a man aged 18 to 35 in good health. The V gene is TRBV20-1 and the J gene is TRBJ2-1; TRBD2 aligns with 11 central bases. The sequenced DNA: TGCAGTGCTAGCGGGTCTAGCGGGGGGACTGAGCAGTTCTTC. Translated, this gives CSASGSSGGTEQFF.